This TCR beta chain derives from a study of blood T cells in healthy people across ages. Primed by a sample-barcoded 5' primer and a J-beta primer mix, a second PCR proceeded for about 6 to 11 cycles. TCRdb recomputed calls from the 5' RACE reads with MiXCR, one row per CDR3 protein. The sample carries 700,000 or so distinct CDR3 sequences, less than 45% recorded once. Germline assignment: CDR1 DFQATT and CDR2 SNEGSKA (reference sequence). V dropped 0 bases and J dropped 0 bases, with 12 bases sitting between them. The CDR3 totals 17 residues. This clonotype came up a few times. The specimen sequenced was blood. The J gene is TRBJ2-6, the V gene TRBV20-1; no reliable D call. This clonotype was sampled from a man at least 80 years old in good health. CDR3 coding DNA: TGCAGTGCTAGAGATCTTGTCAGGACCTCTGGGGCCAACGTCCTGACTTTC. The encoded protein is CSARDLVRTSGANVLTF.